This T cell receptor beta chain emerged from a study of cytomegalovirus exposure and HLA in healthy donors. Study-wide points: As was reported, the HLA-A and HLA-B alleles of most subjects were accurately predicted from TCR beta sequences. Analysis was carried out at a later point, and it linked a missense DCLRE1C variant to TCR beta V- and J-gene trimming. Diagnosis of cytomegalovirus status made by the classifier reportedly showed high specificity and sensitivity. The authors assumed roughly uniform sequencing depth across donors for presence/absence analyses.

This CDR3 has 14 residues. CDR1 and CDR2 from the germline V gene are LGHNA and YNFKEQ. V dropped 0 bases and J dropped 3 bases, with 8 bases sitting between them. As concerns this clone: Its antigen is undetermined.

The PCR used 60 Vbeta and 13 Jbeta primers. TCRdb's table, derived via immunoSEQ multiplex PCR, lists solely in-frame clones and lacks some. The sample yields 120,000 to 150,000 clones, about 80% seen once. This TCR came from a man aged 35 to 55 in good health and CMV-seropositive. The sequencing input was PBMCs. The chain carries TRBV4-2 and TRBJ1-1; a weak D match, TRBD1 (5 bases). CDR3 sequence reads: CASSQEGGHTEAFF. As DNA, the CDR3 is TGTGCCAGCAGCCAAGAGGGGGGTCACACTGAAGCTTTCTTT.